This TCR beta chain was retrieved from a study of blood T cell repertoires in COVID-19. The CDR3 totals 17 residues. The germline V gene encodes CDR1 SGHVS and CDR2 FNYEAQ. The germline V and J ends were trimmed by 3 bases and 3 bases, with 18 bases remaining between them. Authors' processing steps: Scientists estimated how many nucleated cells there were by amplifying reference gene primers. Sequencing was performed with immunoSEQ multiplex PCR; in TCRdb, only in-frame clones are kept and a portion is missing. V, J and clone size derive from that table, while D and trimming were established from the DNA sequence. The sample has a few hundred thousand clones; 80% to 90% are singletons. The age range of participants was 18 to 89 years, with residence in fewer than 25 US areas. Donors in Cohort 3 who had recovered were those with two negative PCRs, healthcare professional clearance, or resolution of their symptoms.

This clonotype originated in a woman aged 18-29 years who had recovered from COVID-19. The chain uses TRBV7-6 and TRBJ2-1, with D tentatively TRBD2 (6 bases). The sample comprised PBMCs or T cells enriched from blood (not recorded which). The CDR3 sequence is CASSLAISGSLYNEQFF. In DNA form, the CDR3 reads TGTGCCAGCAGCTTGGCCATTAGCGGTAGCCTCTACAATGAGCAGTTCTTC.